The TCR beta chain described here comes from a study of response to subunit inactivated influenza vaccine. TCRdb fed the RT-PCR reads into MiXCR, producing one record per CDR3 protein. Found here are 450,000 to 700,000 distinct CDR3 sequences, approximately 15% of them singletons; the top ten hold approximately 10%. Findings and caveats of the study: It was the authors' suggestion that each seasonal influenza vaccination recruits few new T cells.

Turning to this clonotype: Its antigen remains unknown.

Germline assignment: CDR1 SGHRS and CDR2 YFSETQ. V was pared by 9 bases and J by 0 bases, with 10 bases between. The CDR3 totals 13 residues. This receptor was obtained from a man in his fifties who received an inactivated influenza vaccine. The V call is TRBV5-1, the J call TRBJ2-1; D unresolved. Sequenced material: PBMCs from blood, taken roughly 12 days after vaccination. This chain's CDR3 is CATSEASYNEQFF. CDR3 in DNA: TGCGCCACAAGCGAGGCCTCCTACAATGAGCAGTTCTTC.